This TCR beta chain was observed in a study of control samples from healthy donors and cancer patients. The table came from immunoSEQ multiplex PCR; TCRdb's copy has only in-frame clones and leaves some out. This table has roughly 120,000 clones, roughly 90% appearing once. There are 17 residues in the CDR3. The V gene end was trimmed by 0 bases and the J gene end by 2 bases; junction bases not matched to a gene: 5. CDR1 and CDR2 (germline): MGHRA, YSYEKL. Material: blood. The chain is built from TRBV4-1 and TRBJ2-3; the match to TRBD2 covers 10 bases. This TCR was recovered from a man in his fifties or sixties in good health. As DNA, the CDR3 is TGCGCCAGCAGCCAAGATCGAGCGGGGGGGCTCACAGATACGCAGTATTTT. Amino acid sequence: CASSQDRAGGLTDTQYF.